These T cell receptor beta chains were read from a single sample in a study of T cell responses to AZD1222 COVID-19 vaccine. Produced via immunoSEQ multiplex PCR; TCRdb's table is partial and in-frame only. Here the sample spans 100,000 to 150,000 clones, 85% being singletons. The sequences come from peripheral blood, collected 28 days after the second dose of the MenACWY control vaccine. These receptors were taken from an adult who received the MenACWY meningococcal vaccine as a control. Each CDR3 is given with its conserved first and last residue. The D gene is left open where the match is weak. Part of the rows lack a size; the others show once, few, many or a class for expanded clones.

abundance: NA; v_gene: TRBV30; j_gene: TRBJ1-2; d_gene: NA; CDR3nt: TGTGCCTGGAGTGTAGACTATGGCTACACCTTC; CDR3aa: CAWSVDYGYTF
abundance: once; v_gene: TRBV7-8; j_gene: TRBJ2-1; d_gene: NA; CDR3nt: TGTGCCAGCAGCTTACACAGCCGGAAATACAATGAGCAGTTCTTC; CDR3aa: CASSLHSRKYNEQFF
abundance: NA; v_gene: TRBV19; j_gene: TRBJ1-1; d_gene: NA; CDR3nt: TGTGCCGCAGGGCCAAAGGGGACCACTGAAGCTTTCTTT; CDR3aa: CAAGPKGTTEAFF
abundance: once; v_gene: TRBV19; j_gene: TRBJ2-7; d_gene: TRBD2; CDR3nt: TGTGCCAGTAGTATAGATCGGGGGGGGACCGGGACCTACGAGCAGTACTTC; CDR3aa: CASSIDRGGTGTYEQYF
abundance: few; v_gene: TRBV19; j_gene: TRBJ1-2; d_gene: NA; CDR3nt: TGTGCCAGTAGTATAAACAGCAACTATGGCTACACCTTC; CDR3aa: CASSINSNYGYTF
abundance: NA; v_gene: TRBV27; j_gene: TRBJ2-3; d_gene: NA; CDR3nt: TGTGCCAGCAGTCTCCTGCGCGTCAGCGGGCCAGATACGCAGTATTTT; CDR3aa: CASSLLRVSGPDTQYF
abundance: NA; v_gene: TRBV27; j_gene: TRBJ2-7; d_gene: TRBD2; CDR3nt: TGTGCCAGCAGTTCTGGGGTCTTAGCGGGACTTCTCTACGAGCAGTACTTC; CDR3aa: CASSSGVLAGLLYEQYF
abundance: NA; v_gene: TRBV19; j_gene: TRBJ1-5; d_gene: TRBD1; CDR3nt: TGTGCCAGTAGTATTAATAGGCCAGGGGGCTTTCAGCCCCAGCATTTT; CDR3aa: CASSINRPGGFQPQHF
abundance: NA; v_gene: TRBV4-1; j_gene: TRBJ1-1; d_gene: NA; CDR3nt: TGCGCCAGCAGCCAAGAGGTCGGTAAGACTGAAGCTTTCTTT; CDR3aa: CASSQEVGKTEAFF
abundance: NA; v_gene: TRBV9; j_gene: TRBJ1-5; d_gene: NA; CDR3nt: TGTGCCAGCAGCGTAGGGTGGGATAGCAATCAGCCCCAGCATTTT; CDR3aa: CASSVGWDSNQPQHF
abundance: NA; v_gene: TRBV5-5; j_gene: TRBJ2-5; d_gene: NA; CDR3nt: TGTGCCAGCAGCTCCACGGGGGACGCGTACCAAGAGACCCAGTACTTC; CDR3aa: CASSSTGDAYQETQYF
abundance: NA; v_gene: TRBV5-8; j_gene: TRBJ1-5; d_gene: NA; CDR3nt: TGTGCCAGCAGCTCCGGGACGAGTAGTTCTCGGCAGCCCCAGCATTTT; CDR3aa: CASSSGTSSSRQPQHF
abundance: NA; v_gene: TRBV6-4; j_gene: TRBJ2-2; d_gene: NA; CDR3nt: TGTGCCAGCAGTGACAACACCGGGGAGCTGTTTTTT; CDR3aa: CASSDNTGELFF
abundance: NA; v_gene: TRBV30; j_gene: TRBJ2-2; d_gene: TRBD2; CDR3nt: TGTGCCCGGGGGGGTGCAAACACCGGGGAGCTGTTTTTT; CDR3aa: CARGGANTGELFF
abundance: NA; v_gene: TRBV18; j_gene: TRBJ1-4; d_gene: NA; CDR3nt: TGTGCCAGCTCACCAACCGGAGCTGCAACTAATGAAAAACTGTTTTTT; CDR3aa: CASSPTGAATNEKLFF
abundance: NA; v_gene: TRBV30; j_gene: TRBJ1-5; d_gene: NA; CDR3nt: TGTGCCTGGAGTCCCCGAGGACCTAATCAGCCCCAGCATTTT; CDR3aa: CAWSPRGPNQPQHF
abundance: once; v_gene: TRBV2; j_gene: TRBJ1-2; d_gene: NA; CDR3nt: TGTGCCAGCAGTGAGGAGACTAACTATGGCTACACCTTC; CDR3aa: CASSEETNYGYTF
abundance: NA; v_gene: TRBV11-3; j_gene: TRBJ2-1; d_gene: NA; CDR3nt: TGTGCCAGCAGCTTAGAGGGGGCGGGTGAGCAGTTCTTC; CDR3aa: CASSLEGAGEQFF
abundance: few; v_gene: TRBV7-3; j_gene: TRBJ1-1; d_gene: NA; CDR3nt: TGTGCCAGCAGCTTAACGTTGAGCCCAGACACTGAAGCTTTCTTT; CDR3aa: CASSLTLSPDTEAFF
abundance: NA; v_gene: TRBV12-3/TRBV12-4; j_gene: TRBJ2-7; d_gene: NA; CDR3nt: TGTGCCAGCAGTTTTGGACGCCCCGAGCAGTACTTC; CDR3aa: CASSFGRPEQYF
abundance: NA; v_gene: TRBV7-3; j_gene: TRBJ2-7; d_gene: NA; CDR3nt: TGTGCCAGCAGCTTAACGGGGAACCACGAGCAGTACTTC; CDR3aa: CASSLTGNHEQYF
abundance: NA; v_gene: TRBV7-9; j_gene: TRBJ2-2; d_gene: TRBD1; CDR3nt: TGTGCCAGCAGCTTAATCCCCGACAGGGCACGGAGCACCGGGGAGCTGTTTTTT; CDR3aa: CASSLIPDRARSTGELFF
abundance: once; v_gene: TRBV4-2; j_gene: TRBJ1-3; d_gene: NA; CDR3nt: TGTGCCAGCAGCCAAGATGATGGCTCTGGAAACACCATATATTTT; CDR3aa: CASSQDDGSGNTIYF
abundance: NA; v_gene: TRBV28; j_gene: TRBJ1-1; d_gene: TRBD1; CDR3nt: TGTGCCAGCAGTTCGACCGGGACAGGGATCACTGAAGCTTTCTTT; CDR3aa: CASSSTGTGITEAFF
abundance: NA; v_gene: TRBV19; j_gene: TRBJ2-4; d_gene: NA; CDR3nt: TGTGCCAGTAGTATAGAAAGCCCAGGGCCCAAAAACATTCAGTACTTC; CDR3aa: CASSIESPGPKNIQYF
abundance: NA; v_gene: TRBV24-1; j_gene: TRBJ2-7; d_gene: NA; CDR3nt: TGTGCCACCGCAGAATCCGGGGGACCCACCTACGAGCAGTACTTC; CDR3aa: CATAESGGPTYEQYF
abundance: once; v_gene: TRBV20-1; j_gene: TRBJ1-2; d_gene: NA; CDR3nt: TGCAGTGCCTCACAGGTCGCCGGCTACACCTTC; CDR3aa: CSASQVAGYTF
abundance: NA; v_gene: TRBV18; j_gene: TRBJ2-3; d_gene: NA; CDR3nt: TGTGCCAGCTCATCCCAATGGGGAACGGATACGCAGTATTTT; CDR3aa: CASSSQWGTDTQYF
abundance: NA; v_gene: TRBV11-2; j_gene: TRBJ2-7; d_gene: NA; CDR3nt: TGTGCCAGCACCCAGGGACGGGGGTCCTCTCAGCAGTACTTC; CDR3aa: CASTQGRGSSQQYF
abundance: NA; v_gene: TRBV7-2; j_gene: TRBJ2-7; d_gene: NA; CDR3nt: TGTGCCAGCAGCCCTCGGCAGGTCTCCTACGAGCAGTACTTC; CDR3aa: CASSPRQVSYEQYF
abundance: few; v_gene: TRBV6-5; j_gene: TRBJ1-1; d_gene: NA; CDR3nt: TGTGCCAGCAGTTACGGCGGGCAGGGTGTTGGGACTGAAGCTTTCTTT; CDR3aa: CASSYGGQGVGTEAFF
abundance: NA; v_gene: TRBV5-1; j_gene: TRBJ2-5; d_gene: TRBD1; CDR3nt: TGCGCCAGCAGCTTGGACAGGGGACAGGGAGAGACCCAGTACTTC; CDR3aa: CASSLDRGQGETQYF
abundance: once; v_gene: TRBV29-1; j_gene: TRBJ2-3; d_gene: NA; CDR3nt: TGCAGCGCGGAGCAAGATACGCAGTATTTT; CDR3aa: CSAEQDTQYF
abundance: NA; v_gene: TRBV4-1; j_gene: TRBJ2-7; d_gene: TRBD1; CDR3nt: TGCGCCAGCAGCCACCCTCCCGGGACAGAGAGTCTCCGCGAGCAGTACTTC; CDR3aa: CASSHPPGTESLREQYF
abundance: NA; v_gene: TRBV29-1; j_gene: TRBJ1-2; d_gene: NA; CDR3nt: TGCAGCGTAGTCCCGACCGTGATGATGGGGGGCTACACCTTC; CDR3aa: CSVVPTVMMGGYTF
abundance: NA; v_gene: TRBV9; j_gene: TRBJ2-7; d_gene: TRBD2; CDR3nt: TGTGCCTCCAGCTTCCTAGCGGGAGCTGTTGCCTACGAGCAGTACTTC; CDR3aa: CASSFLAGAVAYEQYF
abundance: NA; v_gene: TRBV6-5; j_gene: TRBJ2-5; d_gene: TRBD2; CDR3nt: TGTGCCAGCAGTTACGGGGGGGGAGGAGGAGAGACCCAGTACTTC; CDR3aa: CASSYGGGGGETQYF
abundance: NA; v_gene: TRBV5-3; j_gene: TRBJ2-3; d_gene: NA; CDR3nt: TGTGCCAGAAGCTTGGAAAAAGGGGGGGAAAAAGATACGCAGTATTTT; CDR3aa: CARSLEKGGEKDTQYF
abundance: few; v_gene: TRBV10-3; j_gene: TRBJ2-2; d_gene: NA; CDR3nt: TGTGCCATCAGTGAGTCAACGGCCGGGGAGCTGTTTTTT; CDR3aa: CAISESTAGELFF
abundance: NA; v_gene: TRBV28; j_gene: TRBJ1-1; d_gene: TRBD1; CDR3nt: TGTGCCAGCAGGAGACAGGGAGGGAGCACTGAAGCTTTCTTT; CDR3aa: CASRRQGGSTEAFF
abundance: once; v_gene: TRBV5-1; j_gene: TRBJ1-5; d_gene: TRBD1; CDR3nt: TGCGCCAGCAGCTTGGCAGGGGGTATCTATCAGCCCCAGCATTTT; CDR3aa: CASSLAGGIYQPQHF
abundance: NA; v_gene: TRBV11-2; j_gene: TRBJ1-1; d_gene: TRBD1; CDR3nt: TGTGCCAGCAGCTTGTTGAGGAGGGCGAGACAGGGACGGACTGAAGCTTTCTTT; CDR3aa: CASSLLRRARQGRTEAFF
abundance: NA; v_gene: TRBV29-1; j_gene: TRBJ1-1; d_gene: NA; CDR3nt: TGCAGCGTTGCGGACAGCTATGAAGCTTTCTTT; CDR3aa: CSVADSYEAFF
abundance: NA; v_gene: TRBV6-5; j_gene: TRBJ2-7; d_gene: TRBD1; CDR3nt: TGTGCCAGCAGTCGAACAGGGGACTCCTACGAGCAGTACTTC; CDR3aa: CASSRTGDSYEQYF
abundance: NA; v_gene: TRBV19; j_gene: TRBJ2-5; d_gene: NA; CDR3nt: TGTGCCAGTAGTTCGGGGACCTGGGGAGAGACCCAGTACTTC; CDR3aa: CASSSGTWGETQYF
abundance: NA; v_gene: TRBV9; j_gene: TRBJ2-7; d_gene: NA; CDR3nt: TGTGCCAGCAGCGATTCTCAGAGGGGCTACGAGCAGTACTTC; CDR3aa: CASSDSQRGYEQYF
abundance: NA; v_gene: TRBV24-1; j_gene: TRBJ2-3; d_gene: NA; CDR3nt: TGTGCCACCCACGATTTGAACACAGATACGCAGTATTTT; CDR3aa: CATHDLNTDTQYF
abundance: few; v_gene: TRBV3-1/TRBV3-2; j_gene: TRBJ1-1; d_gene: TRBD1; CDR3nt: TGTGCCAGCAGACTGCAGGGGGCAAGCGCTGAAGCTTTCTTT; CDR3aa: CASRLQGASAEAFF
abundance: NA; v_gene: TRBV4-1; j_gene: TRBJ2-2; d_gene: TRBD1; CDR3nt: TGCGCCAGCAGCCTGGAACCGGGACAGGGTAACACCGGGGAGCTGTTTTTT; CDR3aa: CASSLEPGQGNTGELFF
abundance: few; v_gene: TRBV28; j_gene: TRBJ1-6; d_gene: NA; CDR3nt: TGTGCCAGCAGACCGGGCCTCGACCCACCCCTCCACTTT; CDR3aa: CASRPGLDPPLHF
abundance: NA; v_gene: TRBV19; j_gene: TRBJ2-2; d_gene: TRBD2; CDR3nt: TGTGCCAGTACCTTCTTCGGACTAGCGGGAGAAACCGGGGAGCTGTTTTTT; CDR3aa: CASTFFGLAGETGELFF
abundance: NA; v_gene: TRBV4-3; j_gene: TRBJ1-3; d_gene: NA; CDR3nt: TGCGCCAGCAGCCAAGTCTGGACAGCTGGAAACACCATATATTTT; CDR3aa: CASSQVWTAGNTIYF
abundance: NA; v_gene: TRBV7-9; j_gene: TRBJ1-2; d_gene: NA; CDR3nt: TGTGCCAGCGGCAGAGGTACTAACTATGGCTACACCTTC; CDR3aa: CASGRGTNYGYTF